This TCR beta chain was captured in a study of blood T cell repertoires in COVID-19. Turning to the study itself: Samples came from the United States, Italy and Spain, spanning acute and convalescent COVID-19. Nucleic acid was either cDNA or gDNA, and it came from T cells, B-cell-depleted T cells, or PBMCs.

This clone occurred a few times. Trimming left V 9 bases short and J 4 bases short, with 18 bases between. Per germline, CDR1 KGHSH and CDR2 LQKENI. The CDR3 loop spans 14 amino acids. In the authors' workflow: Nucleated cell number was recorded as an estimate derived from reference gene primer amplification. Libraries were prepared by immunoSEQ multiplex PCR; TCRdb keeps only in-frame clonotypes and omits some of them. D and trimming come from the DNA, and the V and J calls and clone size come from that table. Of roughly 250,000 clones in the sample, 70% to 80% are singletons; the top ten hold over 3%.

V usage is TRBV18 and J usage is TRBJ1-1; D might be TRBD1 (6 bases). The receptor was isolated from a woman aged 80 or over with acute or convalescent COVID-19. Input material: peripheral blood. The CDR3 nucleotides are TGTGCCAGTTCTGGGGGCATAGGGTTCACTGAAGCTTTCTTT. It translates to CASSGGIGFTEAFF. Supplemented by reference TRBV18 and TRBJ1-1, the full variable domain reads NAGVMQNPRHLVRRRGQEARLRCSPMKGHSHVYWYRQLPEEGLKFMVYLQKENIIDESGMPKERFSAEFPKEGPSILRIQQVVRGDSAAYFCASSGGIGFTEAFFGQGTRLTVV.